These 22 T cell receptor beta chains originate from one sample sequenced in a study of T-cell reconstitution after alpha-beta-depleted transplantation in children. Construction of the TCRbeta library involved unique molecular identifiers. From the PCR reads, TCRdb called clonotypes with MiXCR, one entry per CDR3 protein. The table records around 800,000 distinct CDR3 sequences, approximately 15% of them present only once. The starting material was PBMCs, mostly from graft donor cells, obtained 360 days after TCRalphabeta/CD19-depleted stem cell transplant. The receptor set was obtained from a male patient between 10 and 17 years old who had a stem cell transplant for acute lymphoblastic leukemia, so the T cells may come from the graft donor.

In this sample, this clonotype turned up a few times. The V and J genes are TRBV14 and TRBJ2-1; the match to TRBD2 covers 15 bases. The CDR3 has 19 residues. J lost 5 bases, V lost 1 base, and 9 bases had no gene match. CDR1 and CDR2 (germline): SGHDN, FVKESK. CDR3 DNA: TGTGCCAGCAGCCAAGCTACCGGGACTAGCGGGAGGCCGCACAATGAGCAGTTCTTC. Residues: CASSQATGTSGRPHNEQFF. The whole variable domain, remainder taken from reference TRBV14 and TRBJ2-1, is EAGVTQFPSHSVIEKGQTVTLRCDPISGHDNLYWYRRVMGKEIKFLLHFVKESKQDESGMPNNRFLAERTGGTYSTLKVQPAELEDSGVYFCASSQATGTSGRPHNEQFFGPGTRLTVL.

This clonotype was observed a handful of times. J is TRBJ1-5 and V is TRBV12-3 or TRBV12-4, with D perhaps TRBD1 (5 bases). There are 15 residues in the CDR3. Trimming left V 4 bases short and J 3 bases short, with 13 bases between. CDR3 in amino acids: CASSSVGLVNQPQHF. CDR3 coding DNA: TGTGCCAGCAGTTCGGTGGGGCTCGTCAATCAGCCCCAGCATTTT.

The gene calls are TRBV29-1 and TRBJ2-7, with TRBD1 matching 7 bases. The CDR3 extends over 19 amino acids. Trimming cost V 2 bases and J 2 bases; bases outside gene matches: 21. CDR1 is SQVTM, CDR2 ANQGSEA, per germline. The CDR3 here is CSVEKKGAFLDPGTYEQYF. As DNA, the CDR3 is TGCAGCGTTGAAAAGAAGGGGGCTTTTTTGGACCCGGGGACCTACGAGCAGTACTTC.

This clonotype has more than one count but fewer than ten. This sequence joins TRBV28 and TRBJ1-2; TRBD1 matches at 9 bases. Germline V gene data show CDR1 as MDHEN and CDR2 as SYDVKM. The CDR3 is 16 amino acids. The junction had 10 bases not matched to a gene; V was cut back by 6 bases and J by 2 bases. The CDR3 DNA is TGTGCCAGCAGCGAAACAGGGGGCCCTTCGAACTATGGCTACACCTTC. Its translation: CASSETGGPSNYGYTF.

The chain recombines TRBV5-1 with TRBJ2-5; possibly TRBD1 or TRBD2 for D (5 bases each). The CDR3 length is 13 residues. V gave up 3 bases and J gave up 1 base, with 7 bases separating them. Germline V gives CDR1 SGHRS, CDR2 YFSETQ. CDR3 amino acids: CASSWGTQETQYF. In nucleotides, the CDR3 is TGCGCCAGCAGCTGGGGGACCCAAGAGACCCAGTACTTC.

This clonotype was seen a handful of times. This chain connects TRBV12-3 or TRBV12-4 to TRBJ2-4, with 7 bases matching TRBD1. Germline trimming cut 7 bases from V and 1 base from J; bases unmatched to any gene: 16. The CDR3 consists of 18 residues. CDR3 nucleotides: TGTGCCAGCACCCCAACACTGACAGGGTTCGTGGCCAAAAACATTCAGTACTTC. It encodes CASTPTLTGFVAKNIQYF.

V usage is TRBV29-1 and J usage is TRBJ1-1, with D maybe TRBD1 (6 bases). The V and J ends lost 7 bases and 8 bases respectively, with 14 bases between them. Germline V gene data show CDR1 as SQVTM and CDR2 as ANQGSEA. The CDR3 covers 11 residues. The CDR3 sequence: CSARGGGEAFF. For the CDR3, the DNA is TGCAGCGCCAGAGGGGGGGGGGAAGCTTTCTTT.

This clonotype was observed once. The chain couples TRBV5-4 to TRBJ2-1; TRBD2 matches 8 bases. The CDR3 contains 17 residues. Germline V gene lookup returns CDR1 SGHNT and CDR2 YYREEE (reference sequence). V lost 2 bases, J lost 8 bases, and 15 bases stayed unmatched. CDR3 in DNA: TGTGCCAGCAGCTTTCCGCGGACCGGGACTAGGGTACATGAGCAGTTCTTC. Its protein product is CASSFPRTGTRVHEQFF.

The sample holds many counts of this clonotype. The genes are TRBV6-5 and TRBJ1-6; no firm D call. Germline loops: CDR1 MNHEY, CDR2 SVGAGI. CDR3 length: 14 amino acids. Trimming removed 4 bases at V and 8 bases at J, with 12 bases between. In DNA form, the CDR3 reads TGTGCCAGCAGTTCGGACCCTTGGGATTCACCCCTCCACTTT. Protein: CASSSDPWDSPLHF.

The chain has TRBV20-1 and TRBJ2-1; D remains ambiguous. CDR1 and CDR2 from the germline V gene are DFQATT and SNEGSKA (reference sequence). This CDR3 is 12 amino acids long. V was pared by 5 bases and J by 4 bases, with 9 bases between. CDR3 sequence: CSAPPTYNEQFF. CDR3 DNA sequence: TGCAGTGCTCCCCCGACTTACAATGAGCAGTTCTTC.

The J gene is TRBJ2-2, the V gene TRBV12-3 or TRBV12-4, with 16 positions matching TRBD2. After removal of 5 bases from V and 6 bases from J, the junction contained 9 bases not matched to a gene. The CDR3 totals 18 residues. The DNA of the CDR3 is TGTGCCAGCAGTCCCTCGGGACTAGCGGGAGGGAGATCCGGGGAGCTGTTTTTT. Its translation: CASSPSGLAGGRSGELFF.

This clonotype was detected only a few times. The genes are TRBV12-3 or TRBV12-4 and TRBJ1-5; 9 nucleotides agree with TRBD1. This CDR3 spans 16 amino acids. V shed 5 bases, J shed 7 bases, and the junction held 12 bases outside the gene matches. The CDR3 region is CASSTIRGQGYQPQHF. Written as DNA, the CDR3 is TGTGCCAGCAGTACCATACGGGGACAGGGATACCAGCCCCAGCATTTT.

The V call is TRBV5-1, the J call TRBJ2-3; D is undetermined. V lost 2 bases to trimming and J lost 2 bases, with 9 bases between them. Per the germline V gene, CDR1 is SGHRS and CDR2 is YFSETQ. This CDR3 has 14 amino acids. CDR3 in DNA: TGCGCCAGCAGCTTCAGTTCGCCCACAGATACGCAGTATTTT. Translating gives CASSFSSPTDTQYF.

This clonotype appeared many times. The V and J genes are TRBV12-3 or TRBV12-4 and TRBJ2-2; no reliable D call. The CDR3 runs to 11 residues. Between the trimmed V and J ends, which lost 6 bases and 3 bases, there was a span of 2 bases. The CDR3, as DNA: TGTGCCAGCAGGGACACCGGGGAGCTGTTTTTT. Translated, it gives CASRDTGELFF.

The chain combines TRBV28 with TRBJ1-4, with TRBD1 matching 11 bases. The CDR3 sequence is 16 residues long. With V trimmed by 5 bases and J by 10 bases, 12 bases remained unmatched. The germline gives CDR1 MDHEN, CDR2 SYDVKM. The CDR3 DNA is TGTGCCAGCAGTATCTCCTCCGGGACAGGGGGGGGAAAACTGTTTTTT. Translating gives CASSISSGTGGGKLFF.

This clonotype has just a few counts. The chain employs TRBV7-2 and TRBJ2-1; the D gene is possibly TRBD1 (5 bases). CDR1 and CDR2 from the germline V gene are SGHTA and FQGNSA. The CDR3 has 13 amino acids. V lost 3 bases and J 9 bases, leaving 12 bases between the germline ends. The CDR3 region has the DNA TGTGCCAGCAGCTTGGGGCGAAGGAGTGAGCAGTTCTTC. Translating it yields CASSLGRRSEQFF.

This clonotype was recorded at least ten times. V gene TRBV16 combines with J gene TRBJ1-2; 9 nucleotides match TRBD1. J lost 4 bases, V lost 4 bases, and 1 base had no gene match. Germline loops: CDR1 KGHSY, CDR2 FQNENV. The CDR3 sequence is 13 residues long. Written as DNA, the CDR3 is TGTGCCAGCAGCCGGGACAGGGTCTATGGCTACACCTTC. Amino acids: CASSRDRVYGYTF. Supplemented by reference TRBV16 and TRBJ1-2, the full variable domain reads GEEVAQTPKHLVRGEGQKAKLYCAPIKGHSYVFWYQQVLKNEFKFLISFQNENVFDETGMPKERFSAKCLPNSPCSLEIQATKLEDSAVYFCASSRDRVYGYTFGSGTRLTVV.

This clonotype was observed a few times. The rearrangement uses TRBV18 and TRBJ2-7; D is perhaps TRBD2 (7 bases). The CDR3 contains 16 residues. The V end was cut by 6 bases, the J end by 4 bases, with 22 bases between. Germline V gene lookup returns CDR1 KGHSH and CDR2 LQKENI. CDR3 nucleotide sequence: TGTGCCAGCTCCGACCGGGGGGCCAGGGCGGGGTACGAGCAGTACTTC. Translation gives CASSDRGARAGYEQYF.

In its sample, this clonotype was seen a few times. The chain recombines TRBV5-1 with TRBJ1-1, with D perhaps matching TRBD1 (5 bases). V was shortened by 7 bases and J by 6 bases, with 10 bases between the two germline ends. The CDR3 is 11 residues long. Germline-derived CDR1 and CDR2 are SGHRS and YFSETQ. The DNA of the CDR3 is TGCGCCAGCTGGGGGGGTTCTGAAGCTTTCTTT. This gives the protein CASWGGSEAFF.

In its sample, this clonotype was seen a few times. In nucleotides, the CDR3 is TGCGCCAGCAGCTTGGCGACAGGATCGTTCTACAATGAGCAGTTCTTC. This sequence encodes CASSLATGSFYNEQFF. The chain has TRBV5-1 and TRBJ2-1; maybe TRBD1 (6 bases). The CDR3 covers 16 residues. V shed 0 bases and J shed 3 bases, with 13 bases lying between them. The germline CDR1 and CDR2 sequences are SGHRS and YFSETQ.

A few counts support this clonotype. The J gene is TRBJ1-5, the V gene TRBV25-1; D ambiguous. The CDR3 contains 15 residues. Germline assignment: CDR1 MGHDK and CDR2 SYGVNS. Deletions cut 9 bases from V and 3 bases from J, with 18 bases between. The CDR3: CASSSRGVFNQPQHF. The CDR3 DNA sequence: TGTGCCAGTTCGTCTCGGGGTGTATTCAATCAGCCCCAGCATTTT.

The chain is built from TRBV7-8 and TRBJ2-7; 8 nucleotides line up with TRBD1. This CDR3 has 15 amino acids. Germline V lookup: CDR1 SGHVS, CDR2 FQNEAQ. With V trimmed by 3 bases and J by 4 bases, 8 bases remained unmatched. The CDR3 sequence: CASSFARDRRYEQYF. CDR3 nucleotides: TGTGCCAGCAGCTTCGCTCGGGACAGGAGATACGAGCAGTACTTC.